Sequencing of this T cell receptor beta chain was carried out in a study of T cell repertoires in cytomegalovirus infection. Across the study: As its CMV epitopes, the study selected recently identified HLA-C-restricted and well-studied HLA-B-restricted targets. Through public TCR beta signatures, both CMV infection and matching HLA type were indicated.

TCRdb called the reads again in MiXCR, with one record for every CDR3 protein. The sample has about 700,000 distinct CDR3 sequences, 30% to 40% seen once; the top ten hold about 18%. With 2 bases removed from V and 0 bases from J, the gap between germline ends came to 7 bases. The CDR3 is made up of 14 amino acids. Germline V CDR1 and CDR2: SGHTA, FQGNSA. There are a few counts of this clonotype. Its target is unknown. Regarding the study as a whole: CMV-specific HLA-C-restricted TCR beta clonotypes dominated the ex vivo response.

The chain is built from TRBV7-2 and TRBJ1-2; D is unclear. The sample here was cultured PBMCs, taken from culture after CMV antigen stimulation. This clonotype was obtained from a human donor in good health (CMV status not recorded). Some clones in this sample may be carry-over from other donors' samples. The CDR3 sequence: CASSLQISNYGYTF. The CDR3 DNA sequence: TGTGCCAGCAGCTTACAGATATCTAACTATGGCTACACCTTC.